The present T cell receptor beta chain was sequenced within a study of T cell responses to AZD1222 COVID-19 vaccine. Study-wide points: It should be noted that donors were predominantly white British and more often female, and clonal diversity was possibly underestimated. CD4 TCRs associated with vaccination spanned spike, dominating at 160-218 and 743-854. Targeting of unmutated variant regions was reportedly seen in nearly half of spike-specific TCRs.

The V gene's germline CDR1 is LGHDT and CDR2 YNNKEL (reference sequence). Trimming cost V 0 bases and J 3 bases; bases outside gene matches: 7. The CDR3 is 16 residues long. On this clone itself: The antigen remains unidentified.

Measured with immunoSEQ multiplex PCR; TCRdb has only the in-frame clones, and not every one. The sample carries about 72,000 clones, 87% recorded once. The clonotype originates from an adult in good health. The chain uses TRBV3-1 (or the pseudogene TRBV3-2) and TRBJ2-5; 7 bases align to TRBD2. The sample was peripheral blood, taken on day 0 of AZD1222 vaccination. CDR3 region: CASSQDEAGREETQYF. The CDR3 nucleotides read TGTGCCAGCAGCCAAGACGAGGCAGGGAGGGAAGAGACCCAGTACTTC.